The 22 T cell receptor beta chains given below trace back to one sample, sequenced in a study of blood T cell repertoires in COVID-19. Measured with immunoSEQ multiplex PCR; TCRdb has only the in-frame clones, and not every one. Of approximately 29,000 clones detected, approximately 93% appear once; the ten largest clones hold approximately 0.78%. Sequenced sample: peripheral blood. Receptors originate from a woman aged 70-85 years with COVID-19, enrolled during active disease.

The chain combines TRBV28 with TRBJ1-2; perhaps TRBD1 as D (6 bases). The V gene lost 6 bases and the J gene lost 8 bases, with 16 bases spanning the gap. The CDR3 is made up of 13 amino acids. Germline V lookup: CDR1 MDHEN, CDR2 SYDVKM. This chain's CDR3 is CASRKSGVQGYTF. CDR3 DNA sequence: TGTGCCAGCAGGAAGTCAGGGGTGCAAGGCTACACCTTC.

This clone is a singleton in its sample. Written as DNA, the CDR3 is TGTGCCTGGAGAAGAGGCGGGCGGAGCTCCTACAATGAGCAGTTCTTC. This codes for CAWRRGGRSSYNEQFF. The V call is TRBV30, the J call TRBJ2-1; TRBD2 is a possible D gene (5 bases). V dropped 3 bases and J dropped 0 bases, with 15 bases sitting between them. Germline V gene sequence: CDR1 GTSNPN, CDR2 SVGIG (reference sequence). The CDR3 loop spans 16 amino acids.

This clone has just one count. V usage is TRBV5-1 and J usage is TRBJ2-1; 9 positions agree with TRBD1. Losses at the gene ends were 3 bases for V and 6 bases for J; bases not matched to a gene: 10. The CDR3 sequence is 16 residues long. Per germline, CDR1 SGHRS and CDR2 YFSETQ. CDR3 amino acids: CASSSGSTGGGNEQFF. DNA for the CDR3: TGCGCCAGCAGCTCTGGCTCGACAGGGGGAGGCAATGAGCAGTTCTTC.

The chain uses TRBV7-3 and TRBJ2-2, with D possibly TRBD2 on 5 matching bases. Trimming left V 2 bases short and J 0 bases short, with 10 bases between. The length of the CDR3 is 16 residues. Germline assignment: CDR1 SGHTA and CDR2 FQGTGA. The CDR3 reads CASSLLASANTGELFF. Written as DNA, the CDR3 is TGTGCCAGCAGCTTACTAGCCTCCGCGAACACCGGGGAGCTGTTTTTT.

The V call is TRBV15, the J call TRBJ2-3; D is ambiguous. The germline gives CDR1 LNHNV, CDR2 YYDKDF (reference sequence). The CDR3 is 14 amino acids. The V end was cut by 3 bases, the J end by 4 bases, with 11 bases between. CDR3 region: CATSSAREPDTQYF. Written as DNA, the CDR3 is TGTGCCACCAGCAGCGCGCGTGAACCAGATACGCAGTATTTT.

The V and J genes are TRBV6-6 and TRBJ2-7; unclear D gene. Germline CDR1 is MNHNY and CDR2 is SVGAGI (reference sequence). V was cut by 3 bases and J by 3 bases, with 12 bases left in between. This CDR3 is built from 14 residues. CDR3 DNA: TGTGCCAGCAGTTATCAAGGTTACAGCTACGAGCAGTACTTC. This gives the protein CASSYQGYSYEQYF.

The gene calls are TRBV19 and TRBJ2-7; 11 nucleotides line up with TRBD2. Unmatched junction bases numbered 3, after V lost 3 bases and J lost 2 bases. This CDR3 is 15 amino acids long. Germline assignment: CDR1 LNHDA and CDR2 SQIVND (reference sequence). This CDR3 reads CASSIQLAGAYEQYF. CDR3 DNA sequence: TGTGCCAGTAGTATTCAACTAGCGGGAGCCTACGAGCAGTACTTC.

The chain is built from TRBV7-2 and TRBJ2-2; 13 bases line up with TRBD2. Trimming cost V 4 bases and J 5 bases; bases outside gene matches: 1. The length of the CDR3 is 15 residues. CDR1 SGHTA and CDR2 FQGNSA come from the germline V gene. CDR3 in DNA: TGTGCCAGCAGCTCGGGACTAGCGGGAACCGGGGAGCTGTTTTTT. Translating it yields CASSSGLAGTGELFF.

The chain links TRBV28 to TRBJ2-1; TRBD1 is a possible D gene (5 bases). The length of the CDR3 is 13 residues. Germline V gene lookup returns CDR1 MDHEN and CDR2 SYDVKM. Trimming stripped 5 bases from V and 9 bases from J, with 14 bases between. CDR3 residues: CASSPTVRGEQFF. CDR3 DNA sequence: TGTGCCAGCAGTCCCACAGTTAGGGGTGAGCAGTTCTTC.

The rearrangement uses TRBV28 and TRBJ1-2; D is possibly TRBD1 (5 bases). Germline loops: CDR1 MDHEN, CDR2 SYDVKM. The CDR3 is made up of 12 amino acids. Trimming shortened V by 5 bases and J by 4 bases, and 8 bases separated the two germline ends. CDR3 in DNA: TGTGCCAGCAGTGACAGTAGCTATGGCTACACCTTC. It encodes CASSDSSYGYTF.

The J gene is TRBJ2-7, the V gene TRBV5-5; 7 bases match TRBD2. Trimming removed 0 bases from V and 5 bases from J; junction bases left unmatched: 8. The CDR3 is made up of 15 amino acids. CDR1 and CDR2 from the germline V gene are SGHKS and YYEKEE (reference sequence). This CDR3 reads CASSLAAGVTHEQYF. The CDR3 region has the DNA TGTGCCAGCAGCTTGGCGGCGGGAGTGACGCACGAGCAGTACTTC.

The chain has TRBV19 and TRBJ2-5; the match to TRBD1 covers 7 bases. The CDR3 has 16 amino acids. V shed 5 bases and J 2 bases; nucleotides not matched to a gene: 11. Germline CDR1 reads LNHDA; CDR2 reads SQIVND (reference sequence). As DNA, the CDR3 is TGTGCCAGTAGTGCACGATATACAGGGGTGCAAGAGACCCAGTACTTC. Translation gives CASSARYTGVQETQYF.

CDR3 DNA: TGTGCCAGCAGCTCTCGGGGACTCTACAATGAGCAGTTCTTC. It translates to CASSSRGLYNEQFF. The chain carries TRBV3-1 (or the pseudogene TRBV3-2) and TRBJ2-1; D perhaps matches TRBD2 (6 bases). The V and J ends lost 5 bases and 3 bases respectively, with 11 bases between them. Germline CDR1 and CDR2: LGHDT and YNNKEL (reference sequence). The CDR3 extends over 14 amino acids.

This clone was picked up one time. J is TRBJ1-5 and V is TRBV6-5; D remains ambiguous. The CDR3 has 13 residues. Germline loops: CDR1 MNHEY, CDR2 SVGAGI. V lost 6 bases, J lost 1 base, and 7 bases lay in between. The CDR3 reads CASSRQSNQPQHF. In nucleotides, the CDR3 is TGTGCCAGCAGCCGACAAAGCAATCAGCCCCAGCATTTT.

J is TRBJ2-5 and V is TRBV28; D possibly corresponds to TRBD1 (6 bases). This CDR3 contains 18 residues. Germline CDR1 reads MDHEN; CDR2 reads SYDVKM. The V end was cut by 10 bases, the J end by 1 base, with 28 bases between. DNA of the CDR3: TGTGCCATCAGGGGAAGGGGAAGAAAGTGGATGGTCCAAGAGACCCAGTACTTC. Translation gives CAIRGRGRKWMVQETQYF. Supplemented by reference TRBV28 and TRBJ2-5, the full variable domain reads DVKVTQSSRYLVKRTGEKVFLECVQDMDHENMFWYRQDPGLGLRLIYFSYDVKMKEKGDIPEGYSVSREKKERFSLILESASTNQTSMYLCAIRGRGRKWMVQETQYFGPGTRLLVL.

The DNA of the CDR3 is TGTGCCAGCAGCTTAGGATCCCCGCTAGTCTCTCTACCCAGCTCCTACAATGAGCAGTTCTTC. Protein sequence: CASSLGSPLVSLPSSYNEQFF. The chain employs TRBV7-6 and TRBJ2-1; D uncertain. CDR3 length equals 21 residues. Trimming pared 1 base from V and 0 bases from J, leaving 25 bases between. Germline V lookup: CDR1 SGHVS, CDR2 FNYEAQ.

The genes are TRBV7-3 and TRBJ2-3; a weak D match, TRBD2 (5 bases). Trimming took off 5 bases at V and 2 bases at J, with 11 bases between the two ends. The CDR3 is 14 amino acids. Germline CDR1 and CDR2: SGHTA and FQGTGA. The DNA of the CDR3 is TGTGCCAGCAGCCTCCAGCGGAACACAGATACGCAGTATTTT. As protein: CASSLQRNTDTQYF.

A single count supports this clone. J is TRBJ2-7 and V is TRBV11-2, with no clear D. The CDR3 contains 12 residues. Trimming stripped 8 bases from V and 2 bases from J, with 10 bases between. CDR1 is SGHAT, CDR2 FQNNGV, per germline. The CDR3 DNA reads TGTGCCAGCTCCGAACAAACCTACGAGCAGTACTTC. Encoded protein: CASSEQTYEQYF.

The chain links TRBV2 to TRBJ2-5, with 8 bases identical to TRBD1. This CDR3 region has 14 residues. V lost 4 bases to trimming and J lost 5 bases; unmatched junction nucleotides: 6. Looked up from germline, CDR1 is SNHLY and CDR2 is FYNNEI. This CDR3 is CASSVAGGGETQYF. The DNA for the CDR3 is TGTGCCAGCAGTGTGGCAGGGGGCGGGGAGACCCAGTACTTC.

Only one count was recorded for this clone. The J gene is TRBJ2-1, the V gene TRBV29-1; 10 bases line up with TRBD1. The CDR3 covers 12 residues. The germline V gene encodes CDR1 SQVTM and CDR2 ANQGSEA. Unmatched junction bases numbered 3, after V lost 7 bases and J lost 6 bases. The CDR3 sequence: CSEGQGFNEQFF. Here the CDR3 DNA reads TGCAGCGAGGGACAGGGGTTCAATGAGCAGTTCTTC.

V is TRBV12-3 or TRBV12-4 and J is TRBJ1-5; D is uncertain. The CDR3 contains 12 residues. The germline V and J ends were trimmed by 3 bases and 7 bases, with 7 bases remaining between them. The DNA for the CDR3 is TGTGCCAGCAGTTTCAACTCCCAGCCCCAGCATTTT. Its protein is CASSFNSQPQHF.

This chain uses TRBV7-6 with TRBJ1-4; 9 positions agree with TRBD1. The trim removed 6 bases at V and 10 bases at J, leaving 9 bases unmatched. This CDR3 has 14 amino acids. Germline CDR1 SGHVS, CDR2 FNYEAQ. This chain's CDR3 is CASRETGGVGKLFF. DNA for the CDR3: TGTGCCAGCAGGGAGACAGGGGGGGTAGGAAAACTGTTTTTT.